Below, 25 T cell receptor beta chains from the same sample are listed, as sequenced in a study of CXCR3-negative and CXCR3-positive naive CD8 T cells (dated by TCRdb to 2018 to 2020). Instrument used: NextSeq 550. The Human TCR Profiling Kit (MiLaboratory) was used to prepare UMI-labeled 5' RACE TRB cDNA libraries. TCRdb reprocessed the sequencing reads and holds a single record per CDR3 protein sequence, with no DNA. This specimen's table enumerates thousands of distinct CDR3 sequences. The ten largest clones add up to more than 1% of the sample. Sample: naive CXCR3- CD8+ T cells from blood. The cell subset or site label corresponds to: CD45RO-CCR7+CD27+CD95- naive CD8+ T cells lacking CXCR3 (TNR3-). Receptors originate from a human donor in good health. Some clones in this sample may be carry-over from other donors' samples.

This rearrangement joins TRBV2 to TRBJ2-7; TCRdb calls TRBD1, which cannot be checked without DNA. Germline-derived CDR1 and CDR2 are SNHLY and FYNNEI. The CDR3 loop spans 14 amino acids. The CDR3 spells CASSGTEGTYEQYF.

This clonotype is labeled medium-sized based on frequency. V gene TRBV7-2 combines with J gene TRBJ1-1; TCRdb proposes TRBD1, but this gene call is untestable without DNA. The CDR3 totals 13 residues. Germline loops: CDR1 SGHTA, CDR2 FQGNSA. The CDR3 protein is CASSLAPGHGAFF.

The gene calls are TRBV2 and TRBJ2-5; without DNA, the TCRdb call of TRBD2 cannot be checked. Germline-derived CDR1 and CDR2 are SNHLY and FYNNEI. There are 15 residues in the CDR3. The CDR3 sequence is CASSGLAGERGPQYF.

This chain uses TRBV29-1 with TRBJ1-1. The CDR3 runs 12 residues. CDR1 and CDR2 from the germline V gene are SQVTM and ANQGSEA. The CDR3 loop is CSVKSGSSEAFF.

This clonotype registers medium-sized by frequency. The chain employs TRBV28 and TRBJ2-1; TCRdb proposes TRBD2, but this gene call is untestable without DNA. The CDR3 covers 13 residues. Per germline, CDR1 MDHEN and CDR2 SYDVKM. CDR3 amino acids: CASRGLAADEQFF.

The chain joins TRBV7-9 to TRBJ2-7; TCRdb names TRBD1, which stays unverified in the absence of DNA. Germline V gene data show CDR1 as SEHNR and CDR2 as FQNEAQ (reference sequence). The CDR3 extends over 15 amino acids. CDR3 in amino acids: CASSLIQGASYEQYF. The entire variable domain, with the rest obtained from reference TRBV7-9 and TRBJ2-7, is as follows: DTGVSQNPRHKITKRGQNVTFRCDPISEHNRLYWYRQTLGQGPEFLTYFQNEAQLEKSRLLSDRFSAERPKGSFSTLEIQRTEQGDSAMYLCASSLIQGASYEQYFGPGTRLTVT.

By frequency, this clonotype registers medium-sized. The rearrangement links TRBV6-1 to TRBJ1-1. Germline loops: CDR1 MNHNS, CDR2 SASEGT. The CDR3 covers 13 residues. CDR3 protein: CASKRLTNTEAFF.

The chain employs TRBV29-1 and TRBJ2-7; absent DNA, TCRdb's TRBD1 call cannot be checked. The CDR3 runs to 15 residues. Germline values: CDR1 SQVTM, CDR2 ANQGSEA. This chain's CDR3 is CSVVGQGRFPYEQYF.

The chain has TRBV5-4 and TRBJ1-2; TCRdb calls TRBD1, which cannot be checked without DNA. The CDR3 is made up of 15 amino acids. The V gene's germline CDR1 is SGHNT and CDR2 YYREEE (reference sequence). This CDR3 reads CASSLAPGVVYGYTF.

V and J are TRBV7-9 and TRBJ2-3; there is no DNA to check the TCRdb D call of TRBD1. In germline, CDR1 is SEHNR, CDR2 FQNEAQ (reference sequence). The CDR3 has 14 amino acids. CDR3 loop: CASMDRVLTDTQYF.

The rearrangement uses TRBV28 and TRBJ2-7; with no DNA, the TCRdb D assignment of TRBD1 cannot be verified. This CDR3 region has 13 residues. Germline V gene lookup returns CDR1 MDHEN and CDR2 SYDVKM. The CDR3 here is CASSPPLRYEQYF. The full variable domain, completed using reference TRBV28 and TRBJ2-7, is DVKVTQSSRYLVKRTGEKVFLECVQDMDHENMFWYRQDPGLGLRLIYFSYDVKMKEKGDIPEGYSVSREKKERFSLILESASTNQTSMYLCASSPPLRYEQYFGPGTRLTVT.

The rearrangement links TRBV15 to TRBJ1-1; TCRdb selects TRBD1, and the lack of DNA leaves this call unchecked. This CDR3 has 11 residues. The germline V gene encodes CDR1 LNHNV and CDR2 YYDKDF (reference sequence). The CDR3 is CATSRGTGAFF.

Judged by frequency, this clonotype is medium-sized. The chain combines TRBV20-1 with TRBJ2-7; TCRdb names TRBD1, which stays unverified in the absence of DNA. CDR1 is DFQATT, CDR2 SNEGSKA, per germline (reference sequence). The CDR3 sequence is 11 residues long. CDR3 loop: CSAPGVWEQYF.

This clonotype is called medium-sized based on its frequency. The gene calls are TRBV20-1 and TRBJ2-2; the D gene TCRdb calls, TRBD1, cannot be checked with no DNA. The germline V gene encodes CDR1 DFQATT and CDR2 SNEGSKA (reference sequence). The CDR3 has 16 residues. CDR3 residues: CSASGLTTGETGELFF.

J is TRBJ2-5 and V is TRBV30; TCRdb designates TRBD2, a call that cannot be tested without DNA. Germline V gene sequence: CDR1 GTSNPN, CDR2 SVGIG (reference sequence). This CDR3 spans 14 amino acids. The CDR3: CAWSGTAGRETQYF.

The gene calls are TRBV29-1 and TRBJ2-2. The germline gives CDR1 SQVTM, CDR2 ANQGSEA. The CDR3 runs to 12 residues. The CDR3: CSVTGNTGELFF.

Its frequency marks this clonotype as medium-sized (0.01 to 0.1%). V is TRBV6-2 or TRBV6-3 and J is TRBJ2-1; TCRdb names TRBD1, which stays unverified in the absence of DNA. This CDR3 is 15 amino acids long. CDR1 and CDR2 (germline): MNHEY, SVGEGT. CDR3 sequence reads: CASSYTGTGRNEQFF.

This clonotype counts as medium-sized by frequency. The CDR3 is CSAEGLAGRNEQFF. V usage is TRBV29-1 and J usage is TRBJ2-1; checking the TCRdb D call of TRBD2 is not possible without DNA. Germline CDR1 and CDR2: SQVTM and ANQGSEA. The CDR3 sequence is 14 residues long.

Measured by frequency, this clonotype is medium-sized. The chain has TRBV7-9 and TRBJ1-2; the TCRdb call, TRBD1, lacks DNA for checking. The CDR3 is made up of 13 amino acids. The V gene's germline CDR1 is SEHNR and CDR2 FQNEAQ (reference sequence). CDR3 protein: CASSSTGDYGYTF.

The CDR3 protein is CASSLRWASGGAETQYF. V gene TRBV7-2 combines with J gene TRBJ2-5; with no DNA, the TCRdb D assignment of TRBD2 cannot be verified. From germline, CDR1 is SGHTA and CDR2 FQGNSA. CDR3 length: 17 amino acids.

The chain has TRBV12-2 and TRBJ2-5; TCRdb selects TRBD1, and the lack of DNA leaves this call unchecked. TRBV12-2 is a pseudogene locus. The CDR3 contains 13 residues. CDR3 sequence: CASPRQGLETQYF.

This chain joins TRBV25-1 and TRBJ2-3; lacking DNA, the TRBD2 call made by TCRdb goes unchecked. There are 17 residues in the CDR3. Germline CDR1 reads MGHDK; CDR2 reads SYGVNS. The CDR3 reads CASTEAGTRSSSDTQYF.

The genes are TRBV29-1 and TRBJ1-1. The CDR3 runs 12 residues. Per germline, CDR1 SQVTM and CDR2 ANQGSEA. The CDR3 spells CSVEGRNTEAFF.

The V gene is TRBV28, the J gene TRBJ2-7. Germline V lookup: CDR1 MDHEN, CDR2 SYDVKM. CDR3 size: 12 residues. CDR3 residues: CASSPNYYEQYF.

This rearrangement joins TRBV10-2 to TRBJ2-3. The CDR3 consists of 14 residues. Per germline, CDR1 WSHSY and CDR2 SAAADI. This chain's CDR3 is CASSESQGTDTQYF.